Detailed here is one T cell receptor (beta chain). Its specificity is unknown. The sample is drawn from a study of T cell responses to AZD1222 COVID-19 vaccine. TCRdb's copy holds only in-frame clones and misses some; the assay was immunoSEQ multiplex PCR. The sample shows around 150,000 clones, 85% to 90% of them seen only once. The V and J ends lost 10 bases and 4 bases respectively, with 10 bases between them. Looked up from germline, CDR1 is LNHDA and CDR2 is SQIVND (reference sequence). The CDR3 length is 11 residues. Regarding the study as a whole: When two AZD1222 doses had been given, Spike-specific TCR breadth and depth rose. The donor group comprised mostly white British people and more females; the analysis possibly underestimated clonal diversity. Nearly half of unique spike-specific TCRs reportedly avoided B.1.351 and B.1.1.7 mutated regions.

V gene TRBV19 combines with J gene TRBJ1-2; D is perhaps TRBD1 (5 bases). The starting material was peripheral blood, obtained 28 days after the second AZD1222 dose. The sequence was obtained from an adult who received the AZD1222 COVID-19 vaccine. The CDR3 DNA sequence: TGTGCCACCGGGGGAGGCTATGGCTACACCTTC. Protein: CATGGGYGYTF. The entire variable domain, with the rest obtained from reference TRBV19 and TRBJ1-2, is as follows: DGGITQSPKYLFRKEGQNVTLSCEQNLNHDAMYWYRQDPGQGLRLIYYSQIVNDFQKGDIAEGYSVSREKKESFPLTVTSAQKNPTAFYLCATGGGYGYTFGSGTRLTVV.